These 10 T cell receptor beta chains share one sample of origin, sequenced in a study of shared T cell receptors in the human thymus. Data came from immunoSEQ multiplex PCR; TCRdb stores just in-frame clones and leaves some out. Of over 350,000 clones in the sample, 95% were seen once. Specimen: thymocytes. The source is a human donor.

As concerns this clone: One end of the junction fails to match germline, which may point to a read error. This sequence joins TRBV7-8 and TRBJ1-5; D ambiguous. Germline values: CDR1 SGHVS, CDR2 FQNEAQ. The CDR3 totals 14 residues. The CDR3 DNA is TGTACCAGCAGCTTAGAACGGACCAATCAGCCCCAGCATTTT. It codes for CTSSLERTNQPQHF.

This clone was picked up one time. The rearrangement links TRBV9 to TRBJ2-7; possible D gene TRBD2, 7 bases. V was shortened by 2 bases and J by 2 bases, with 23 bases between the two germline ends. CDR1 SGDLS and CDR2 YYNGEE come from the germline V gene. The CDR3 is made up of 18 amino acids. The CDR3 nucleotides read TGTGCCAGCAGCGTCGGGGGAGATCTAGCGGAGGGGGCCTACGAGCAGTACTTC. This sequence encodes CASSVGGDLAEGAYEQYF.

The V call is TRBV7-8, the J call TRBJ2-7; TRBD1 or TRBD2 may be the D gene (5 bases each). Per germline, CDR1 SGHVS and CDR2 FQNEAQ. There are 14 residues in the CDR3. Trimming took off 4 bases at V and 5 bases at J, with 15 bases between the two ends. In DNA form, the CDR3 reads TGTGCCAGCAGCTCGGTCAGGGACGCTCACGAGCAGTACTTC. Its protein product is CASSSVRDAHEQYF.

CDR3 sequence (DNA): TGCGCCAGCAGCTTGGGTTGGCCGGAGGACACTGAAGCTTTCTTT. It codes for CASSLGWPEDTEAFF. This chain connects TRBV5-1 to TRBJ1-1; D not certain. The germline V gene has CDR1 SGHRS and CDR2 YFSETQ. The CDR3 consists of 15 residues. Trimming removed 0 bases at V and 3 bases at J, with 12 bases between.

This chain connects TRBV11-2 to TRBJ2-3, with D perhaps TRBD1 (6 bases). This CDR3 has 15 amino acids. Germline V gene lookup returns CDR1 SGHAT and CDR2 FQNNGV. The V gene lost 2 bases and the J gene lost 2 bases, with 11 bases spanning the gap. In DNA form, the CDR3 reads TGTGCCAGCAGCTTACTGCAGGGGCACACAGATACGCAGTATTTT. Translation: CASSLLQGHTDTQYF. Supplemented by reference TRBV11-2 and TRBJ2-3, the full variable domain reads EAGVAQSPRYKIIEKRQSVAFWCNPISGHATLYWYQQILGQGPKLLIQFQNNGVVDDSQLPKDRFSAERLKGVDSTLKIQPAKLEDSAVYLCASSLLQGHTDTQYFGPGTRLTVL.

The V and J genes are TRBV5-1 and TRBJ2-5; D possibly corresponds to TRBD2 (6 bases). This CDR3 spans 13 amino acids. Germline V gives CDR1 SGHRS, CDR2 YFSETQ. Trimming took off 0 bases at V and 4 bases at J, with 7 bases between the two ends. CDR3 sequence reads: CASSLDGGETQYF. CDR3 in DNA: TGCGCCAGCAGCTTGGACGGGGGAGAGACCCAGTACTTC.

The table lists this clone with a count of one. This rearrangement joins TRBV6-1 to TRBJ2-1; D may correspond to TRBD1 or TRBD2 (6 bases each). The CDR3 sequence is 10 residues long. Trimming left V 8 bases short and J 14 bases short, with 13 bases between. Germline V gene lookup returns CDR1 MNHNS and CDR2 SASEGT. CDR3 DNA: TGTGCCAGCCTACACGGGGGCGAGTTCTTC. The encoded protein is CASLHGGEFF.

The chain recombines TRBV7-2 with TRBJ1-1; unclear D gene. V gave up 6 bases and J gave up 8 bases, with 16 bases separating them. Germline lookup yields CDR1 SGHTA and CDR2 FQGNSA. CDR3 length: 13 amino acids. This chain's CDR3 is CASRTHRPPEAFF. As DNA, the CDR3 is TGTGCCAGCAGAACGCACCGACCGCCCGAAGCTTTCTTT.

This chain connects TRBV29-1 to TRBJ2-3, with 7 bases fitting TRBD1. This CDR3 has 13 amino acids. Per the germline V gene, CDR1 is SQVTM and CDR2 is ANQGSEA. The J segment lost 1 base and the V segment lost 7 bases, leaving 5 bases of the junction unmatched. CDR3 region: CSAATGRTDTQYF. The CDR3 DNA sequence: TGCAGCGCCGCGACAGGGCGCACAGATACGCAGTATTTT.

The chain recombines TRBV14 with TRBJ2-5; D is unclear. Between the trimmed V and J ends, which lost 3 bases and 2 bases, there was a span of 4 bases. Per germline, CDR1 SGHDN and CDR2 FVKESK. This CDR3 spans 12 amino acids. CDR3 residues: CASSQAQETQYF. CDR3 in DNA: TGTGCCAGCAGCCAGGCACAAGAGACCCAGTACTTC.